This TCR beta chain was recovered during a study of OX40 agonist ivuxolimab in advanced cancers. Overall study: Each patient was given ivuxolimab into a vein every 2 weeks, at 0.01 to 10 mg/kg.

Produced via immunoSEQ multiplex PCR; TCRdb's table is partial and in-frame only. The sample lists about 62,000 clones, about 92% seen once, with 0.5% to 0.75% in the top ten. This clonotype originated in an adult with an advanced solid tumor such as melanoma, head and neck, liver or kidney cancer. This specimen was CD4+ or CD8+ T cells sorted from blood, taken in a trial of the OX40 agonist ivuxolimab.

Here the CDR3 reads CASSSLRDPGYEQYF. The CDR3 nucleotides read TGTGCCAGCAGTTCCCTCCGGGACCCAGGGTACGAGCAGTACTTC. V gene TRBV6-5 combines with J gene TRBJ2-7; either TRBD1 or TRBD2 may supply D (5 bases each). The germline V and J ends were trimmed by 4 bases and 4 bases, with 17 bases remaining between them. The V gene's germline CDR1 is MNHEY and CDR2 SVGAGI. The CDR3 sequence is 15 residues long.